This entry features one T cell receptor beta chain sequence. Its target is unknown. These data are taken from a study of CD8 T cells in ankylosing spondylitis. Broader study findings: Both synovial fluid and blood in reactive arthritis had previously been reported to carry some motif variants. The authors reported significant enrichment of disease-linked clones in matched ankylosing spondylitis synovial fluid.

The J segment lost 0 bases and the V segment lost 2 bases, leaving 2 bases of the junction unmatched. Germline CDR1 and CDR2: DFQATT and SNEGSKA (reference sequence). CDR3 length: 15 residues. Libraries of TCR beta came from quantitative 5'-RACE with molecular barcodes. Using its own MiXCR run on the 5' RACE reads, TCRdb lists one record per CDR3 protein. The sample lists under 250,000 distinct CDR3 sequences, 8% to 11% seen once, with about 3% in the top ten. The sequencing input was blood, either unsorted or a sorted T cell fraction (not recorded which). The rearrangement uses TRBV20-1 and TRBJ2-7; the match to TRBD2 covers 12 bases. The source of this sequence is a male donor with ankylosing spondylitis or in good health (not recorded which). CDR3 sequence reads: CSARPGLAGSYEQYF. CDR3 nucleotides: TGCAGTGCTAGACCGGGACTAGCGGGCTCCTACGAGCAGTACTTC.